These 30 T cell receptor beta chains were sequenced from one sample in a study of response to subunit inactivated influenza vaccine. Via MiXCR, TCRdb re-called the RT-PCR reads, giving one row per CDR3 protein. Of more than 450,000 distinct CDR3 sequences listed, approximately 10% are singletons. This material consisted of PBMCs from blood, taken on the day of vaccination. These receptors were taken from a man in his forties or fifties who received an inactivated influenza vaccine.

The table lists this clonotype with a few counts. The gene calls are TRBV20-1 and TRBJ1-4; TRBD1 is a possible D gene (6 bases). This CDR3 has 14 residues. Trimming removed 0 bases at V and 5 bases at J, with 10 bases between. Per the germline V gene, CDR1 is DFQATT and CDR2 is SNEGSKA (reference sequence). CDR3 sequence: CSARDPRGNEKLFF. CDR3 sequence (DNA): TGCAGTGCTAGAGATCCCAGGGGCAATGAAAAACTGTTTTTT.

The V gene is TRBV18, the J gene TRBJ1-1, with 7 bases aligning to TRBD1. The V segment lost 4 bases and the J segment 5 bases; nucleotides outside the gene matches: 1. The CDR3 is 12 amino acids. From germline, CDR1 is KGHSH and CDR2 LQKENI. This CDR3 is CASSLGQTEAFF. CDR3 nucleotide sequence: TGTGCCAGCTCACTGGGACAGACTGAAGCTTTCTTT.

J is TRBJ2-1 and V is TRBV5-1; 7 bases are shared with TRBD1. The trim removed 1 base at V and 8 bases at J, leaving 6 bases unmatched. Germline V CDR1 and CDR2: SGHRS, YFSETQ. The length of the CDR3 is 14 residues. In DNA, the CDR3 is TGCGCCAGCAGCTTGACCCGACAGGGAGATGAGCAGTTCTTC. Encoded protein: CASSLTRQGDEQFF.

The chain uses TRBV29-1 and TRBJ2-5, with 7 nucleotides matching TRBD2. There are 13 residues in the CDR3. Germline V gene data show CDR1 as SQVTM and CDR2 as ANQGSEA. Germline trimming cut 7 bases from V and 5 bases from J; bases unmatched to any gene: 10. In nucleotides, the CDR3 is TGCAGCGCCTCCTCGGGGGGAAGCGAGACCCAGTACTTC. It translates to CSASSGGSETQYF.

In its sample, this clonotype was seen a few times. The chain joins TRBV27 to TRBJ2-7; 7 positions agree with TRBD1. The germline gives CDR1 MNHEY, CDR2 SMNVEV (reference sequence). Germline trimming cut 5 bases from V and 8 bases from J; bases unmatched to any gene: 12. The CDR3 is 14 amino acids. The DNA of the CDR3 is TGTGCCAGCAGTCAGACAGGGACACTAGTCAAGCAGTACTTC. The encoded protein is CASSQTGTLVKQYF.

This sequence joins TRBV5-1 and TRBJ2-1, with 11 bases fitting TRBD2. The germline V gene encodes CDR1 SGHRS and CDR2 YFSETQ. V lost 3 bases, J lost 7 bases, and 6 bases stayed unmatched. This CDR3 comprises 15 residues. CDR3 nucleotide sequence: TGCGCCAGCAGCTCCGGGACTAGCGGAATTAATGAGCAGTTCTTC. Its protein product is CASSSGTSGINEQFF.

This clonotype was counted many times. The chain uses TRBV5-1 and TRBJ1-4; 8 nucleotides match TRBD1. V lost 6 bases and J lost 5; bases outside the gene matches: 9. Looked up from germline, CDR1 is SGHRS and CDR2 is YFSETQ. This CDR3 spans 15 amino acids. The CDR3 sequence is CASTLGQGGNEKLFF. The CDR3 DNA is TGCGCCAGCACCCTCGGACAGGGCGGAAATGAAAAACTGTTTTTT.

This clonotype has only a few counts. This chain connects TRBV15 to TRBJ2-5, with D uncertain. Germline lookup yields CDR1 LNHNV and CDR2 YYDKDF (reference sequence). The CDR3 runs to 13 residues. V dropped 0 bases and J dropped 2 bases, with 4 bases sitting between them. CDR3 sequence (DNA): TGTGCCACCAGCAGAGATGTACAAGAGACCCAGTACTTC. Translating gives CATSRDVQETQYF. Based on the CDR3 plus reference TRBV15 and TRBJ2-5, the full variable domain is DAMVIQNPRYQVTQFGKPVTLSCSQTLNHNVMYWYQQKSSQAPKLLFHYYDKDFNNEADTPDNFQSRRPNTSFCFLDIRSPGLGDTAMYLCATSRDVQETQYFGPGTRLLVL.

V usage is TRBV12-3 or TRBV12-4 and J usage is TRBJ2-3; the D call may be TRBD1 or TRBD2 (5 bases each). The CDR3 spans 16 residues. The ends were cut back, 4 bases at V and 3 bases at J, with 17 bases in the middle. This CDR3 is CASSSSGARRTDTQYF. The DNA for the CDR3 is TGTGCCAGCAGTTCTTCCGGGGCGCGGAGGACAGATACGCAGTATTTT.

V is TRBV7-8 and J is TRBJ2-2, with D uncertain. This CDR3 has 15 amino acids. Trimming stripped 2 bases from V and 0 bases from J, with 7 bases between. The germline V gene has CDR1 SGHVS and CDR2 FQNEAQ. CDR3 in amino acids: CASSLRLPNTGELFF. In DNA form, the CDR3 reads TGTGCCAGCAGCTTACGACTTCCGAACACCGGGGAGCTGTTTTTT.

The V and J genes are TRBV29-1 and TRBJ2-3, with D possibly being TRBD2 (6 bases). The CDR3 runs 14 residues. V was pared by 6 bases and J by 6 bases, with 19 bases between. The germline V gene has CDR1 SQVTM and CDR2 ANQGSEA. DNA for the CDR3: TGCAGCGTGGTCAAGGCGGGATTAATCGATACGCAGTATTTT. This sequence encodes CSVVKAGLIDTQYF.

Ten or more counts support this clonotype. The chain couples TRBV20-1 to TRBJ2-7, with 8 bases matching TRBD1. The germline V gene encodes CDR1 DFQATT and CDR2 SNEGSKA (reference sequence). CDR3 length: 13 amino acids. Germline trimming cut 4 bases from V and 4 bases from J; bases unmatched to any gene: 6. The CDR3 here is CSANRDRSYEQYF. CDR3 in DNA: TGCAGTGCTAACCGGGACAGGTCATACGAGCAGTACTTC.

The rearrangement joins TRBV20-1 to TRBJ1-1; D gene unclear. Trimming took 2 bases from V and 5 from J, leaving 12 bases between them. In germline, CDR1 is DFQATT, CDR2 SNEGSKA (reference sequence). This CDR3 region has 13 residues. The CDR3 is CSARHGRGTEAFF. CDR3 bases: TGCAGTGCTAGACACGGACGTGGGACTGAAGCTTTCTTT.

This clonotype was seen a few times. V is TRBV6-2 or TRBV6-3 and J is TRBJ2-5, with a tentative D call TRBD2 (6 bases). Germline CDR1 and CDR2: MNHEY and SVGEGT. This CDR3 contains 13 residues. The V and J ends lost 7 bases and 3 bases respectively, with 12 bases between them. CDR3 protein: CASKAGMEETQYF. In DNA form, the CDR3 reads TGTGCCAGCAAGGCGGGAATGGAAGAGACCCAGTACTTC.

This chain joins TRBV5-1 and TRBJ2-7, with TRBD1 identical over 9 bases. The CDR3 runs to 15 residues. The J segment lost 4 bases and the V segment lost 6 bases, leaving 11 bases of the junction unmatched. Germline loops: CDR1 SGHRS, CDR2 YFSETQ. The DNA of the CDR3 is TGCGCCAGCACATTTACAGGGGGCGGTTTTTACGAGCAGTACTTC. Its translation: CASTFTGGGFYEQYF.

This rearrangement joins TRBV7-9 to TRBJ2-1, with D perhaps TRBD1 or TRBD2 (5 bases each). Germline lookup yields CDR1 SEHNR and CDR2 FQNEAQ (reference sequence). V shed 5 bases and J shed 9 bases, with 11 bases lying between them. The CDR3 sequence is 12 residues long. The CDR3 nucleotides read TGTGCCAGCAGCCGACTACAGGTTGAGCAGTTCTTC. Translation gives CASSRLQVEQFF. Together with reference TRBV7-9 and TRBJ2-1, the CDR3 gives the full variable domain: DTGVSQNPRHKITKRGQNVTFRCDPISEHNRLYWYRQTLGQGPEFLTYFQNEAQLEKSRLLSDRFSAERPKGSFSTLEIQRTEQGDSAMYLCASSRLQVEQFFGPGTRLTVL.

In this sample, this clonotype turned up many times. CDR3 coding DNA: TGTGCCAGCAGTTTACCACTAGCCAAAAACATTCAGTACTTC. Residues: CASSLPLAKNIQYF. The V gene is TRBV12-3 or TRBV12-4, the J gene TRBJ2-4; no reliable D call. The CDR3 spans 14 residues. Trimming cost V 2 bases and J 0 bases, with 5 bases left between them.

V and J are TRBV20-1 and TRBJ2-7, with D possibly being TRBD1 (6 bases). The V end lost 6 bases, the J end lost 3 bases, and 15 bases lay between the germline ends. The CDR3 has 13 amino acids. The germline CDR1 and CDR2 sequences are DFQATT and SNEGSKA (reference sequence). The CDR3 DNA follows: TGCAGTGCCTCTGAAGCAGGGGACTACGAGCAGTACTTC. This sequence encodes CSASEAGDYEQYF.

This clonotype was seen more than once but under ten times. The genes are TRBV20-1 and TRBJ2-5, with D tentatively TRBD2 (6 bases). This CDR3 is built from 14 residues. Germline V lookup: CDR1 DFQATT, CDR2 SNEGSKA (reference sequence). The germline V and J ends were trimmed by 4 bases and 5 bases, with 17 bases remaining between them. The CDR3 coding sequence is TGCAGTGCTACCAGGACACCTGGGGGGGAGACCCAGTACTTC. Translating gives CSATRTPGGETQYF.

This clonotype came up a few times. The rearrangement uses TRBV6-2 or TRBV6-3 and TRBJ2-2; TRBD2 agrees at 11 bases. CDR1 is MNHEY and CDR2 is SVGEGT in the germline V gene. V lost 7 bases to trimming and J lost 5 bases; unmatched junction nucleotides: 3. The CDR3 sequence is 14 residues long. The CDR3 protein is CASTRTSGTGELFF. The CDR3 DNA follows: TGTGCCAGCACTCGGACTAGCGGGACCGGGGAGCTGTTTTTT.

The CDR3: CASSQTVMGFNTEAFF. CDR3 nucleotide sequence: TGCGCCAGCAGCCAAACAGTCATGGGGTTTAACACTGAAGCTTTCTTT. V is TRBV5-1 and J is TRBJ1-1; no clear D gene. Trimming shortened V by 4 bases and J by 2 bases, and 18 bases separated the two germline ends. This CDR3 is built from 16 residues. Germline CDR1 is SGHRS and CDR2 is YFSETQ.

This clonotype was found a few times. This chain's CDR3 is CASSYSLGTWNTEAFF. The CDR3 DNA sequence: TGTGCCAGCAGTTACTCGCTTGGGACATGGAACACTGAAGCTTTCTTT. The V gene is TRBV6-5, the J gene TRBJ1-1; D may be TRBD1 (6 bases). Per germline, CDR1 MNHEY and CDR2 SVGAGI. Trimming left V 0 bases short and J 1 base short, with 12 bases between. CDR3 length equals 16 residues.

This clonotype has more than one count but fewer than ten. The V call is TRBV10-3, the J call TRBJ2-1, with 7 bases aligning to TRBD2. The V and J ends lost 0 bases and 3 bases, in that order; junction bases with no gene match: 2. CDR1 ENHRY and CDR2 SYGVKD come from the germline V gene. This CDR3 is built from 15 residues. Here the CDR3 DNA reads TGTGCCATCAGTGAGTCAACTAGCGTCTACAATGAGCAGTTCTTC. Translation: CAISESTSVYNEQFF.

This chain uses TRBV5-1 with TRBJ2-3; D might be TRBD2 (5 bases). The CDR3 spans 15 residues. Trimming took 2 bases from V and 4 from J, leaving 14 bases between them. In germline, CDR1 is SGHRS, CDR2 YFSETQ. CDR3 bases: TGCGCCAGCAGCTTCGTCGGGGATGTCTCAGATACGCAGTATTTT. It codes for CASSFVGDVSDTQYF.

This clonotype was recorded a few times. The rearrangement joins TRBV12-3 or TRBV12-4 to TRBJ2-5; 7 bases are shared with TRBD2. Trimming took 3 bases from V and 4 from J; bases not matched to a gene: 5. The CDR3 totals 14 residues. CDR3 amino acids: CASSFHSGRETQYF. CDR3 bases: TGTGCCAGCAGTTTTCATAGCGGGCGAGAGACCCAGTACTTC.

This clonotype has only a few counts. The rearrangement joins TRBV12-3 or TRBV12-4 to TRBJ2-1, with TRBD2 matching over 8 bases. V lost 3 bases, J lost 0 bases, and 4 bases stayed unmatched. The CDR3 runs to 16 residues. The CDR3 protein is CASSFIAGSSYNEQFF. The CDR3 nucleotides read TGTGCCAGCAGTTTTATAGCGGGGAGCTCCTACAATGAGCAGTTCTTC.

This clonotype was observed many times. V usage is TRBV28 and J usage is TRBJ2-3; D is undetermined. Germline V gene sequence: CDR1 MDHEN, CDR2 SYDVKM. The CDR3 covers 14 residues. Deletions cut 3 bases from V and 2 bases from J, with 9 bases between. The chain's CDR3 is CASSLTLYTDTQYF. In DNA form, the CDR3 reads TGTGCCAGCAGTTTGACACTTTACACAGATACGCAGTATTTT.

There are many counts of this clonotype. CDR3 DNA sequence: TGTGCCAGCAGCTTAGTGGGAAGGCGCGAAAAACTGTTTTTT. The encoded protein is CASSLVGRREKLFF. The rearrangement uses TRBV7-2 and TRBJ1-4, with D hard to call. CDR3 size: 14 residues. V was cut by 1 base and J by 8 bases, with 11 bases left in between. Per the germline V gene, CDR1 is SGHTA and CDR2 is FQGNSA. The whole variable domain, remainder taken from reference TRBV7-2 and TRBJ1-4, is GAGVSQSPSNKVTEKGKDVELRCDPISGHTALYWYRQSLGQGLEFLIYFQGNSAPDKSGLPSDRFSAERTGGSVSTLTIQRTQQEDSAVYLCASSLVGRREKLFFGSGTQLSVL.

This clonotype showed up many times. This chain links TRBV5-1 with TRBJ2-3; D is possibly TRBD1 (6 bases). The ends were cut back, 5 bases at V and 5 bases at J, with 9 bases in the middle. The germline CDR1 and CDR2 sequences are SGHRS and YFSETQ. This CDR3 spans 12 amino acids. The CDR3 loop reads CASSSGVDTQYF. As DNA, the CDR3 is TGCGCCAGCAGTTCAGGGGTAGATACGCAGTATTTT. Drawing the rest from reference TRBV5-1 and TRBJ2-3, the complete variable domain is KAGVTQTPRYLIKTRGQQVTLSCSPISGHRSVSWYQQTPGQGLQFLFEYFSETQRNKGNFPGRFSGRQFSNSRSEMNVSTLELGDSALYLCASSSGVDTQYFGPGTRLTVL.

Regarding this clonotype: Relative to the germline gene, one junction end is altered; a read error may explain this. CDR3 bases: TGTGCCAGCAGTTTAGGGGGGTCGGACGAGGAGTACTTC. Its protein is CASSLGGSDEEYF. The J gene is TRBJ2-7, the V gene TRBV28; possible D gene TRBD2, 6 bases. The CDR3 sequence is 13 residues long. CDR1 and CDR2 from the germline V gene are MDHEN and SYDVKM.